This TCR beta chain was profiled in a study of T cells in Graves' hyperthyroidism and ophthalmopathy. TCR beta CDR3 regions were amplified from RNA. The TCR CDR3 first-round RT-PCR relied on the HTBI primer set. TCRdb analysed the multiplex PCR reads with MiXCR anew, one entry per CDR3 protein. The sample shows about 700,000 distinct CDR3 sequences, less than 15% of them seen only once. Study-level points and caveats: Model predictions of ophthalmopathy came a median 6.5 months before onset.

Trimming stripped 4 bases from V and 5 bases from J, with 9 bases between. The germline CDR1 and CDR2 sequences are SQVTM and ANQGSEA. The CDR3 is 11 residues long. Patients aged 18 to 65 had newly diagnosed hyperthyroidism lasting under 2 months. Of note for this clonotype: What it binds is unknown.

The sample comprised blood. This clonotype was sampled from a woman between 18 and 30 years old with Graves' hyperthyroidism. The V gene is TRBV29-1, the J gene TRBJ2-7; D is perhaps TRBD1 (5 bases). CDR3: CSVGFRDEQYF. The CDR3, as DNA: TGCAGCGTTGGGTTCAGGGACGAGCAGTACTTC.